A single sample gave rise to the 24 T cell receptor beta chains below, sequenced in a study of blood T cell repertoires in COVID-19. This table comes from immunoSEQ multiplex PCR, and its TCRdb copy is limited to in-frame clones, with some not included. The table shows roughly 200,000 clones, with around 87% occurring only once. Sample: peripheral blood. The receptor set was obtained from a man in his fifties with acute or convalescent COVID-19.

This chain connects TRBV27 to TRBJ2-5; D possibly corresponds to TRBD2 (6 bases). Trimming pared 4 bases from V and 1 base from J, leaving 13 bases between. The CDR3 covers 15 residues. CDR1 is MNHEY and CDR2 is SMNVEV in the germline V gene (reference sequence). In nucleotides, the CDR3 is TGTGCCAGCAGTTCACCGGGACTTACCCAAGAGACCCAGTACTTC. Protein sequence: CASSSPGLTQETQYF.

The chain recombines TRBV11-2 with TRBJ2-2, with D tentatively TRBD1 (6 bases). Per germline, CDR1 SGHAT and CDR2 FQNNGV. Between the trimmed V and J ends, which lost 3 bases and 1 base, there was a span of 9 bases. The CDR3 has 15 residues. The DNA for the CDR3 is TGTGCCAGCAGCTTCGGGACATTGAACACCGGGGAGCTGTTTTTT. This gives the protein CASSFGTLNTGELFF.

The chain links TRBV27 to TRBJ2-3, with D perhaps TRBD2 (6 bases). The CDR3 length is 13 residues. Germline-derived CDR1 and CDR2 are MNHEY and SMNVEV (reference sequence). V lost 2 bases and J 3 bases, leaving 6 bases between the germline ends. The CDR3 spells CASSLGRTDTQYF. The CDR3 nucleotides are TGTGCCAGCAGTTTAGGGAGGACAGATACGCAGTATTTT.

The chain carries TRBV27 and TRBJ1-6; perhaps TRBD1 as D (6 bases). From germline, CDR1 is MNHEY and CDR2 SMNVEV (reference sequence). The CDR3 spans 14 residues. V was shortened by 7 bases and J by 4 bases, with 11 bases between the two germline ends. The CDR3 protein is CASTAGQYNSPLHF. DNA of the CDR3: TGTGCCAGCACCGCTGGACAGTATAATTCACCCCTCCACTTT.

The sample holds one count of this clone. J is TRBJ2-1 and V is TRBV6-5; TRBD2 agrees at 13 bases. Germline V CDR1 and CDR2: MNHEY, SVGAGI. V lost 7 bases to trimming and J lost 7 bases; unmatched junction nucleotides: 7. This CDR3 is 15 amino acids long. CDR3 coding DNA: TGTGCCAGCAAACCACTAGCGGGAGGGCCGAATGAGCAGTTCTTC. Protein product: CASKPLAGGPNEQFF.

The gene calls are TRBV7-9 and TRBJ1-1, with D tentatively TRBD1 (5 bases). The V end lost 5 bases, the J end lost 1 base, and 8 bases lay between the germline ends. The CDR3 spans 13 residues. CDR1 is SEHNR and CDR2 is FQNEAQ in the germline V gene (reference sequence). Here the CDR3 reads CASSATGNTEAFF. CDR3 DNA sequence: TGTGCCAGCAGCGCTACAGGGAACACTGAAGCTTTCTTT.

The chain is built from TRBV7-8 and TRBJ2-1; the match to TRBD2 covers 7 bases. Germline V gene lookup returns CDR1 SGHVS and CDR2 FQNEAQ. The V and J ends lost 1 base and 6 bases, in that order; junction bases with no gene match: 9. The CDR3 sequence is 16 residues long. CDR3 sequence: CASSLVSGGSLNEQFF. CDR3 coding DNA: TGTGCCAGCAGCTTAGTAAGCGGCGGGAGTCTCAATGAGCAGTTCTTC.

The chain is built from TRBV19 and TRBJ2-4, with 9 bases identical to TRBD1. CDR1 LNHDA and CDR2 SQIVND come from the germline V gene (reference sequence). V lost 1 base, J lost 5 bases, and 6 bases stayed unmatched. This CDR3 comprises 16 residues. CDR3 sequence (DNA): TGTGCCAGTAGTATAGGTATGGGACAGGGCCAAAACATTCAGTACTTC. Its translation is CASSIGMGQGQNIQYF. Full variable domain (missing parts from reference TRBV19 and TRBJ2-4): DGGITQSPKYLFRKEGQNVTLSCEQNLNHDAMYWYRQDPGQGLRLIYYSQIVNDFQKGDIAEGYSVSREKKESFPLTVTSAQKNPTAFYLCASSIGMGQGQNIQYFGAGTRLSVL.

The chain uses TRBV11-2 and TRBJ2-3; D uncertain. Looked up from germline, CDR1 is SGHAT and CDR2 is FQNNGV. CDR3 length: 11 amino acids. Trimming removed 5 bases from V and 6 bases from J, with 6 bases in between. The DNA of the CDR3 is TGTGCCAGCAGCCACGGGGATACGCAGTATTTT. Translating it yields CASSHGDTQYF. The full variable domain, in which reference TRBV11-2 and TRBJ2-3 provide the parts outside the CDR3, is EAGVAQSPRYKIIEKRQSVAFWCNPISGHATLYWYQQILGQGPKLLIQFQNNGVVDDSQLPKDRFSAERLKGVDSTLKIQPAKLEDSAVYLCASSHGDTQYFGPGTRLTVL.

Comment on this clone: Other nucleotide sequences in the sample specify the same CDR3. The V gene is TRBV18, the J gene TRBJ1-3; D call uncertain. The CDR3 is 14 residues long. Germline V gene sequence: CDR1 KGHSH, CDR2 LQKENI. V lost 0 bases and J 0 bases, leaving 3 bases between the germline ends. The CDR3 DNA is TGTGCCAGCTCACCACCTTACTCTGGAAACACCATATATTTT. This translates into CASSPPYSGNTIYF.

The rearrangement uses TRBV10-1 and TRBJ2-5; D is undetermined. The germline V gene has CDR1 WNHNN and CDR2 SYGVQD (reference sequence). V was shortened by 4 bases and J by 0 bases, with 6 bases between the two germline ends. The CDR3 is 13 amino acids. In DNA, the CDR3 is TGCGCCAGCAGTGGTCCAGACCAAGAGACCCAGTACTTC. This codes for CASSGPDQETQYF.

This clone appeared a single time. The chain carries TRBV11-2 and TRBJ1-4; the match to TRBD1 covers 8 bases. The CDR3 runs 13 residues. Germline V gives CDR1 SGHAT, CDR2 FQNNGV. V was clipped by 6 bases and J by 6 bases; unmatched bases: 3. CDR3 region: CASSLTGDEKLFF. In DNA form, the CDR3 reads TGTGCCAGCAGTTTGACAGGGGATGAAAAACTGTTTTTT.

This clone was counted only a few times. The chain employs TRBV6-6 and TRBJ2-1; 7 bases agree with TRBD2. The length of the CDR3 is 13 residues. The ends lost 4 bases at V and 9 bases at J; junction bases unmatched: 6. CDR1 is MNHNY, CDR2 SVGAGI, per germline (reference sequence). In DNA form, the CDR3 reads TGTGCCAGCAGTTGGGGGGAGGGCGGTGAGCAGTTCTTC. Its translation: CASSWGEGGEQFF.

The chain uses TRBV5-1 and TRBJ1-1, with TRBD1 matching 9 bases. The trim removed 5 bases at V and 4 bases at J, leaving 3 bases unmatched. CDR1 and CDR2 from the germline V gene are SGHRS and YFSETQ. The CDR3 length is 13 residues. The CDR3 loop is CASRTDRGTEAFF. For the CDR3, the DNA is TGCGCCAGCAGGACGGACAGGGGCACTGAAGCTTTCTTT. Variable domain in full (rest from reference TRBV5-1 and TRBJ1-1): KAGVTQTPRYLIKTRGQQVTLSCSPISGHRSVSWYQQTPGQGLQFLFEYFSETQRNKGNFPGRFSGRQFSNSRSEMNVSTLELGDSALYLCASRTDRGTEAFFGQGTRLTVV.

This chain connects TRBV6-5 to TRBJ2-7, with D perhaps matching TRBD2 (5 bases). The CDR3 is 13 residues long. Germline values: CDR1 MNHEY, CDR2 SVGAGI. V was pared by 6 bases and J by 3 bases, with 12 bases between. Here the CDR3 reads CASSSRTFYEQYV. CDR3 nucleotides: TGTGCCAGCAGCTCCCGGACTTTCTACGAGCAGTACGTC.

This clone was seen only a few times. In DNA form, the CDR3 reads TGTGCCAGCAGCCAAGATAGGTTCAGCGGGGCCGGGGAGCTGTTTTTT. It is translated as CASSQDRFSGAGELFF. The V call is TRBV4-2, the J call TRBJ2-2; 7 bases fit TRBD2. The CDR3 has 16 residues. V trimming: 0 bases; J trimming: 6 bases; junction bases outside the gene matches: 7. Germline V gene sequence: CDR1 LGHNA, CDR2 YNFKEQ.

The V gene is TRBV20-1, the J gene TRBJ2-2, with TRBD2 matching over 11 bases. Germline V gene data show CDR1 as DFQATT and CDR2 as SNEGSKA (reference sequence). CDR3 length: 16 amino acids. The V segment lost 3 bases and the J segment 5 bases; nucleotides outside the gene matches: 8. CDR3 nucleotide sequence: TGCAGTGCTAGTCTCCTAGCGGGGGGAGGTACCGGGGAGCTGTTTTTT. Translating it yields CSASLLAGGGTGELFF.

The chain links TRBV3-1 (or the pseudogene TRBV3-2) to TRBJ2-2; TRBD1 matches at 7 bases. Per the germline V gene, CDR1 is LGHDT and CDR2 is YNNKEL (reference sequence). There are 15 residues in the CDR3. V was clipped by 5 bases and J by 1 base; unmatched bases: 4. In DNA form, the CDR3 reads TGTGCCAGCAGCGCACGGGACAGGAACACCGGGGAGCTGTTTTTT. This translates into CASSARDRNTGELFF.

V and J are TRBV10-3 and TRBJ1-5; D possibly corresponds to TRBD1 (5 bases). The V end lost 5 bases, the J end lost 6 bases, and 17 bases lay between the germline ends. The CDR3 is 15 residues long. Looked up from germline, CDR1 is ENHRY and CDR2 is SYGVKD. CDR3 nucleotide sequence: TGTGCCATCAGTAATGGCAGGGTTGGTGGTCAGCCCCAGCATTTT. Protein product: CAISNGRVGGQPQHF.

This chain uses TRBV2 with TRBJ1-4, with 11 bases lining up with TRBD1. The length of the CDR3 is 15 residues. Unmatched junction bases numbered 3, after V lost 4 bases and J lost 5 bases. Germline assignment: CDR1 SNHLY and CDR2 FYNNEI. The CDR3 DNA sequence: TGTGCCAGCAGTGGGACAGGGGGCGAAAATGAAAAACTGTTTTTT. Amino acids: CASSGTGGENEKLFF. Looking up the rest from reference TRBV2 and TRBJ1-4 gives the full variable domain: EPEVTQTPSHQVTQMGQEVILRCVPISNHLYFYWYRQILGQKVEFLVSFYNNEISEKSEIFDDQFSVERPDGSNFTLKIRSTKLEDSAMYFCASSGTGGENEKLFFGSGTQLSVL.

The chain has TRBV28 and TRBJ2-3; D unclear. CDR1 is MDHEN, CDR2 SYDVKM, per germline. V was pared by 4 bases and J by 3 bases, with 5 bases between. The CDR3 spans 12 residues. CDR3 sequence reads: CASSSYTDTQYF. In DNA form, the CDR3 reads TGTGCCAGCAGTTCCTATACAGATACGCAGTATTTT.

The chain links TRBV13 to TRBJ1-1; the D is unclear. Germline loops: CDR1 PRHDT, CDR2 FYEKMQ (reference sequence). V lost 6 bases, J lost 5 bases, and 10 bases lay in between. The CDR3 is 12 amino acids. The CDR3: CASSGGRTEAFF. The CDR3 DNA sequence: TGTGCCAGCAGTGGAGGGAGGACTGAAGCTTTCTTT.

The V call is TRBV28, the J call TRBJ2-1, with D hard to call. This CDR3 is built from 18 residues. CDR1 is MDHEN and CDR2 is SYDVKM in the germline V gene. The germline V and J ends were trimmed by 2 bases and 0 bases, with 17 bases remaining between them. The CDR3 spells CASSLNPLSRGSYNEQFF. The CDR3 bases are TGTGCCAGCAGTTTAAACCCCCTCTCGCGTGGCTCCTACAATGAGCAGTTCTTC.

The rearrangement uses TRBV5-1 and TRBJ2-1, with TRBD2 identical over 14 bases. V lost 2 bases, J lost 8 bases, and 12 bases stayed unmatched. CDR1 and CDR2 (germline): SGHRS, YFSETQ. The CDR3 is made up of 18 amino acids. The CDR3 loop reads CASSFGLGLAGEGYEQFF. For the CDR3, the DNA is TGCGCCAGCAGCTTTGGTTTGGGACTAGCGGGAGAAGGCTATGAGCAGTTCTTC.